The TCR beta chain under discussion was sequenced for a study of CD8+CD57+ T cells in acquired aplastic anemia. This clonotype occurred a few times. In patients chosen for sequencing, flow cytometry had shown CD8+CD57+ cell expansion. The length of the CDR3 is 18 residues. Per germline, CDR1 KGHSH and CDR2 LQKENI. V lost 2 bases and J lost 0, with 14 bases in between. The use of genomic DNA as template underpinned the TCR beta VDJ and CDR3 profiling. TCRdb re-analysed the reads in MiXCR, keeping a single row per CDR3 protein. There are about 160,000 distinct CDR3 sequences in the sample; around 43% occur only once, and 3.2% lies in the top ten.

The sample comprised sorted CD4+, CD8+, or CD8+CD57+ T cells (not recorded which) from PBMCs. This TCR was recovered from a human donor with aplastic anemia. The V and J genes are TRBV18 and TRBJ2-6, with D tentatively TRBD1 (6 bases). CDR3 sequence reads: CASSPNRALLSGANVLTF. The CDR3 DNA reads as TGTGCCAGCTCACCAAACAGGGCCCTTCTCTCTGGGGCCAACGTCCTGACTTTC.